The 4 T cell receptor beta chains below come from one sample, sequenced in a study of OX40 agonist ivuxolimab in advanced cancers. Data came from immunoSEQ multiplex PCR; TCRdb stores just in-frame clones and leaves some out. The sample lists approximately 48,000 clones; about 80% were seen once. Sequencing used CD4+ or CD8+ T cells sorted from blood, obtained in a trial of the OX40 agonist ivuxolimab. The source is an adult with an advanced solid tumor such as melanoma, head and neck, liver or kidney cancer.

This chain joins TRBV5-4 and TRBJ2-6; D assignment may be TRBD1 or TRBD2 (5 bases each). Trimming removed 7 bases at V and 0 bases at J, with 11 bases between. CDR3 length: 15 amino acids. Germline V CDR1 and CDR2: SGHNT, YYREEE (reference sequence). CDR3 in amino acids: CASGTQSSGANVLTF. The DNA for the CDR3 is TGTGCCAGCGGGACCCAAAGCTCTGGGGCCAACGTCCTGACTTTC.

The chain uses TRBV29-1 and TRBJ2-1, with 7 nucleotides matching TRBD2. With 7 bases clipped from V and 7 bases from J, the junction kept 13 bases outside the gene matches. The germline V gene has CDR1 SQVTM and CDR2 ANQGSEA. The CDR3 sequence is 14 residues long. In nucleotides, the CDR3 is TGCAGCGACGTCAGTGCGGGGGTGAGAAATGAGCAGTTCTTC. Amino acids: CSDVSAGVRNEQFF.

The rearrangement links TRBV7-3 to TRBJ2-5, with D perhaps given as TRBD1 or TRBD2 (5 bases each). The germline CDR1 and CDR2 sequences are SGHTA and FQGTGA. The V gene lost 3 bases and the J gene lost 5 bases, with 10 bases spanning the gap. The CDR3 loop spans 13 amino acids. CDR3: CASSFFRDETQYF. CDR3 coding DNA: TGTGCCAGCAGCTTCTTCCGGGACGAGACCCAGTACTTC.

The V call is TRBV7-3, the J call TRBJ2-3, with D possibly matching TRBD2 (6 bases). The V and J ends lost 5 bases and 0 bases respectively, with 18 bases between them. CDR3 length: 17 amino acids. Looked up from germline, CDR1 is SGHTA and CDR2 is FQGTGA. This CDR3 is CASSPQGAGLSTDTQYF. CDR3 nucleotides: TGTGCCAGCAGCCCCCAGGGAGCGGGCCTTAGCACAGATACGCAGTATTTT. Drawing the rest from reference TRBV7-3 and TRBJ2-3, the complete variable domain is GAGVSQTPSNKVTEKGKYVELRCDPISGHTALYWYRQSLGQGPEFLIYFQGTGAADDSGLPNDRFFAVRPEGSVSTLKIQRTERGDSAVYLCASSPQGAGLSTDTQYFGPGTRLTVL.